This TCR beta chain stems from a study of T cell repertoires in cytomegalovirus infection. Turning to the study itself: Well-studied HLA-B-restricted epitopes and recently identified HLA-C-restricted epitopes of CMV were both used in the study. From public TCR beta signatures came an indication of both CMV infection and matching HLA type. General study findings and limits: Clonotypes of TCR beta that were HLA-C-restricted and CMV-specific dominated the ex vivo response.

In TCRdb, the reads were re-called with MiXCR into one record per CDR3 protein. The repertoire holds about a million distinct CDR3 sequences, approximately 33% seen once, with around 15% in the top ten. CDR3 size: 14 residues. The V gene lost 3 bases and the J gene lost 6 bases, with 12 bases spanning the gap. Germline V CDR1 and CDR2: MNHEY, SVGEGT. As regards this clonotype: What it binds is not known.

This TCR was recovered from a human donor in good health (CMV status not recorded). Some clones in this sample may be carry-over from other donors' samples. This chain joins TRBV6-2 or TRBV6-3 and TRBJ2-1; D might be TRBD1 (6 bases). The sample here was cultured CD8+ T cells from PBMCs, taken from culture after CMV antigen stimulation. CDR3 nucleotides: TGTGCCAGCAGTTATACACAAGGGGGCAATGAGCAGTTCTTC. Translating it yields CASSYTQGGNEQFF.